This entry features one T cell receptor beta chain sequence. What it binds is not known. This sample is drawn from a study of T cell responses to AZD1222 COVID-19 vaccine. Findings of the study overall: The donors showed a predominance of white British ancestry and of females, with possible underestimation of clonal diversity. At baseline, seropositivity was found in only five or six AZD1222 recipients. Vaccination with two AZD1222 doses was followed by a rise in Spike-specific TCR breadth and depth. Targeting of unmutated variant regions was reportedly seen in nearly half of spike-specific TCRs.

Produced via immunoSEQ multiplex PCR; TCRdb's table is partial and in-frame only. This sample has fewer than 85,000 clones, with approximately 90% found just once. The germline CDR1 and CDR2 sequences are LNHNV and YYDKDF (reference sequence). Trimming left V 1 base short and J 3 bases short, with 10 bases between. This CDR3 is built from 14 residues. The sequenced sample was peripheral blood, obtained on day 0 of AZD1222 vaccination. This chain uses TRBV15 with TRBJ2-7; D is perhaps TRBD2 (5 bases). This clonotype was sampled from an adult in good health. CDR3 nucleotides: TGTGCCACCAGCAGAGGGTCTAGCTTCTACGAGCAGTACTTC. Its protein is CATSRGSSFYEQYF. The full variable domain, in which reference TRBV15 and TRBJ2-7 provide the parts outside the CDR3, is DAMVIQNPRYQVTQFGKPVTLSCSQTLNHNVMYWYQQKSSQAPKLLFHYYDKDFNNEADTPDNFQSRRPNTSFCFLDIRSPGLGDTAMYLCATSRGSSFYEQYFGPGTRLTVT.